This entry describes one T cell receptor (beta chain). The data are from a study of blood T cell repertoires in COVID-19. Looking at the study overall: The United States, Italy and Spain supplied acute and convalescent COVID-19 samples. From T cells, B-cell-depleted T cells, or PBMCs came the material, which was cDNA or gDNA.

As originally analysed: Reference gene primer amplification in the assay estimated nucleated cell counts. The table came from immunoSEQ multiplex PCR; TCRdb's copy has only in-frame clones and leaves some out. The V and J calls and clone size were taken over from that table, and D and trimming were inferred from the DNA. The top ten hold under 2.5% of the sample, which has more than 150,000 clones, 70% to 90% seen once. Germline CDR1 is SGHDT and CDR2 is YYEEEE. V shed 4 bases and J shed 7 bases, with 24 bases lying between them. The CDR3 contains 17 residues. Sequencing input: peripheral blood. The V gene is TRBV5-6, the J gene TRBJ2-4; D is perhaps TRBD2 (6 bases). This clonotype was obtained from a man between 70 and 80 years old with active or convalescent COVID-19. CDR3 protein: CASSVGGAGAYWNIQYF. In DNA, the CDR3 is TGTGCCAGCAGCGTAGGAGGGGCCGGGGCGTACTGGAACATTCAGTACTTC.